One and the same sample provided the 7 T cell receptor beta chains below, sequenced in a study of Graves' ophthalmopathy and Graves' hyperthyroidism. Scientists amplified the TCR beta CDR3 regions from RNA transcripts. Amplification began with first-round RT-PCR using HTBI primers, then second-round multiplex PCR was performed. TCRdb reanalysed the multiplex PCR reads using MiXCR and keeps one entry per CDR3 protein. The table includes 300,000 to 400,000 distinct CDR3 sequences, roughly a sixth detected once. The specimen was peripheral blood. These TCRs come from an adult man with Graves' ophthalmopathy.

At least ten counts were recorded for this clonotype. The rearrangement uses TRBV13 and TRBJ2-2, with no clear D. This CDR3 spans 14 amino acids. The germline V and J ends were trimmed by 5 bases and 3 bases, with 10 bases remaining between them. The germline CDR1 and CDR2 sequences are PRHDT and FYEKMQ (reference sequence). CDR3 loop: CASSPSTYTGELFF. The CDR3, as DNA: TGTGCCAGCAGCCCCTCTACTTACACCGGGGAGCTGTTTTTT. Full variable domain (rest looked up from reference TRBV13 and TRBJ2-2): AAGVIQSPRHLIKEKRETATLKCYPIPRHDTVYWYQQGPGQDPQFLISFYEKMQSDKGSIPDRFSAQQFSDYHSELNMSSLELGDSALYFCASSPSTYTGELFFGEGSRLTVL.

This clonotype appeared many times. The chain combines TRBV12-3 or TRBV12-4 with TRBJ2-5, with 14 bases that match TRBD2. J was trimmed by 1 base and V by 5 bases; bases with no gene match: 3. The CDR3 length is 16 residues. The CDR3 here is CASSRTSGGIQETQYF. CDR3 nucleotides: TGTGCCAGCAGTCGGACTAGCGGGGGGATCCAAGAGACCCAGTACTTC.

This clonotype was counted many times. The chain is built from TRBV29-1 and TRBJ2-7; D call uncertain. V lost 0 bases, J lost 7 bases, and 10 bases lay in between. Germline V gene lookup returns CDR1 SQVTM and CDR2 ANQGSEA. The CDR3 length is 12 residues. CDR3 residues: CSVEDLGIEQYF. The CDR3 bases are TGCAGCGTTGAAGATCTTGGGATAGAGCAGTACTTC.

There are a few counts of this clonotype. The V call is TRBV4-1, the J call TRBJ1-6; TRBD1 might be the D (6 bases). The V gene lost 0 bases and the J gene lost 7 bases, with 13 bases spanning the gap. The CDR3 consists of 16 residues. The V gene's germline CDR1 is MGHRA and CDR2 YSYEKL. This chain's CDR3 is CASSQEVGARNSPLHF. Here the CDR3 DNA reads TGCGCCAGCAGCCAAGAGGTGGGGGCTCGGAATTCACCCCTCCACTTT.

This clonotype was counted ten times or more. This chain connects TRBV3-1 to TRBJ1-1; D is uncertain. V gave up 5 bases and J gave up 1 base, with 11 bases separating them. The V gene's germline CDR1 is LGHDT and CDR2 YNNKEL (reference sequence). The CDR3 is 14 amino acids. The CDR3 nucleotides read TGTGCCAGCAGCTATGGAGGAAAGAACACTGAAGCTTTCTTT. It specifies CASSYGGKNTEAFF.

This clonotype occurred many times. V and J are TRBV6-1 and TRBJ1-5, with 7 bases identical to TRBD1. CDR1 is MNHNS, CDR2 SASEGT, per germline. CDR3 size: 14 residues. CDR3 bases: TGTGCTATCGGAGAGACAGGGTCCAATCAGCCCCAGCATTTT. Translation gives CAIGETGSNQPQHF.

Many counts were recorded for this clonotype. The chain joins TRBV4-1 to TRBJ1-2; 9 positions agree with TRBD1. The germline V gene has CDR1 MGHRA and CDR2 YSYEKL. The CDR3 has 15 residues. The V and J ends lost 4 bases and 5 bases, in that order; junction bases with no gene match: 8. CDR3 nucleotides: TGCGCCAGCAGCCGAGGGGACAGGGTATGGTATGGCTACACCTTC. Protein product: CASSRGDRVWYGYTF.